The subject of this entry is one TCR beta chain. No antigen is known for it. The CDR3 covers 14 residues. These data come from a study of human T cells and chemical hapten exposure. Study at large: In the sensitization step, 2% DPC was placed on approximately 2 cm by approximately 2 cm of upper inner arm skin. Variability of per-sample TCR yields stemmed mainly from small differences in pooled library volume. Study-wide results and limits: DPC sensitization left the count of TCRs above 1 in 1000 unchanged.

The time point was: pre-sensitization, week 0. The sample's treatment: therapeutic diphenylcyclopropenone sensitization with weekly scalp DPC. Authors' processing steps: There were a median of approximately 96,000 TCRs per sample, with a range from roughly 23,224 to 750,000. One entry per CDR3 protein results from TCRdb running MiXCR on the RACE reads. The V and J calls were not made by the authors but by TCRdb's processing. The top ten hold 2% to 3% of the sample, which has 300,000 to 400,000 distinct CDR3 sequences, roughly 4.6% seen once. The TCR comes from a woman aged 45-59 years with alopecia areata. Some clones in this sample may be carry-over from other donors' samples. The starting material was whole blood, obtained in connection with sensitization to the hapten diphenylcyclopropenone (DPC). The chain carries TRBV21-1 and TRBJ1-4. TRBV21-1 is marked as a pseudogene. The CDR3, as DNA: TGTGCCAGCAGCAAAGTTGACGGCAGGCTGGAACTGTTTTTT. This translates into CASSKVDGRLELFF.